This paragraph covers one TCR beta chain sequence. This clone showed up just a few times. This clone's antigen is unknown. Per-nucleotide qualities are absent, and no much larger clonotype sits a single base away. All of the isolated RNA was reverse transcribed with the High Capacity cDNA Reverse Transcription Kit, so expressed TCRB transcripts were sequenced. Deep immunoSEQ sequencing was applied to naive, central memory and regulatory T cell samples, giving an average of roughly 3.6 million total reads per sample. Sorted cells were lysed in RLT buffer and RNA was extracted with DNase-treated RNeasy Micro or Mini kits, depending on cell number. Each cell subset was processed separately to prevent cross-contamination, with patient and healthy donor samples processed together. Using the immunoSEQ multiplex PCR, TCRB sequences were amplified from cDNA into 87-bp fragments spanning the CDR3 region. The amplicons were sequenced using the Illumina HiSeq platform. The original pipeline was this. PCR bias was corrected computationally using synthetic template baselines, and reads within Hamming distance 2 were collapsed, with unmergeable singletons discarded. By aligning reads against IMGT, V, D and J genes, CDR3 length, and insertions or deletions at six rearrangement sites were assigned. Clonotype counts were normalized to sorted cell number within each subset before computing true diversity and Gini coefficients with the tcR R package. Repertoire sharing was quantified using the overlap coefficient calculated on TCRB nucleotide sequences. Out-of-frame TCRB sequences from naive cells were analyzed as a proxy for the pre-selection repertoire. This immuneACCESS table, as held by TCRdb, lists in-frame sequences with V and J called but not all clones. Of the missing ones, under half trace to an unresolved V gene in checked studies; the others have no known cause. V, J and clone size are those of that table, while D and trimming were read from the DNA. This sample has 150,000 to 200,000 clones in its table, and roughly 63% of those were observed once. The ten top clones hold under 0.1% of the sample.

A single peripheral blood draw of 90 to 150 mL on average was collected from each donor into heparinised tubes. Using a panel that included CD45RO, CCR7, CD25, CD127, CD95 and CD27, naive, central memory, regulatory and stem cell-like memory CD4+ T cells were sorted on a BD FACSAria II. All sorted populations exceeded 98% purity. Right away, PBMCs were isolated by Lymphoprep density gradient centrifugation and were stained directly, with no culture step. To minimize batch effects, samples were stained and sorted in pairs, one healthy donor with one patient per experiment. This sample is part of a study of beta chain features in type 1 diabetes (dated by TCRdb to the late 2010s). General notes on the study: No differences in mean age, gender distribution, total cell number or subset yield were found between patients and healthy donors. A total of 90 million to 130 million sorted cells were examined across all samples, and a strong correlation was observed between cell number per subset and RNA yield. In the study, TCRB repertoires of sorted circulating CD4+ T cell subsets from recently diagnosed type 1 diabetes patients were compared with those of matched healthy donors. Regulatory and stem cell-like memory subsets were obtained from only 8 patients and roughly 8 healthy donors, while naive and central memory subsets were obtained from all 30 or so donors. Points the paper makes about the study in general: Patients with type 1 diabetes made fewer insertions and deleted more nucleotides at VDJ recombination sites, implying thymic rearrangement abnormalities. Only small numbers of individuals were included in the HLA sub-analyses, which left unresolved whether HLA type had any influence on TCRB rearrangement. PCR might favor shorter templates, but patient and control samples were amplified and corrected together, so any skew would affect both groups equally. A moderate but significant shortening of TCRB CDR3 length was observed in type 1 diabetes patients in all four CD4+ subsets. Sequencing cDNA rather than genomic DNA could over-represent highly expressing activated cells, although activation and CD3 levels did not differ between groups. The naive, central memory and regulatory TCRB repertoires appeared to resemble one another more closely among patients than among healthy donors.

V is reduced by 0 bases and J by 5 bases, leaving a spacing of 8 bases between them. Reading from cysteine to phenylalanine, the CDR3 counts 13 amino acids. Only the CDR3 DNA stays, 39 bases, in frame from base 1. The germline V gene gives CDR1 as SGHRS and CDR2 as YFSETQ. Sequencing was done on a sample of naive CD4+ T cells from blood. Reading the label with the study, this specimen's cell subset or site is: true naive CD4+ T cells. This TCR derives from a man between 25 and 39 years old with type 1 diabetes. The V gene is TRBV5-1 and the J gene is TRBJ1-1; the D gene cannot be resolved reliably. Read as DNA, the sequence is TGCGCCAGCAGCTTGGGAGGCGAGACTGAAGCTTTCTTT. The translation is CASSLGGETEAFF.